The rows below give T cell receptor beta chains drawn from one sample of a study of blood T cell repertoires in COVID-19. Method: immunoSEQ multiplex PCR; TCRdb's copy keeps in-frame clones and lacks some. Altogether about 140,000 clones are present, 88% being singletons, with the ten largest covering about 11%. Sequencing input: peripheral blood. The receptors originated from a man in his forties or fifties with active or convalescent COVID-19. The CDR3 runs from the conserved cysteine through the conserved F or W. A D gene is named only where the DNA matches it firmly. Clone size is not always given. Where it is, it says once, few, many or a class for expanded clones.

CDR3: CASRSRGGATNEKLFF
DNA: TGTGCCAGCAGATCCCGGGGCGGGGCCACTAATGAAAAACTGTTTTTT
V: TRBV7-8
D: -
size: -
length: 16
J: TRBJ1-4

CDR3: CASSLHAGTGAGANYGYTF
DNA: TGTGCCAGCAGTCTCCACGCCGGGACAGGGGCCGGAGCTAACTATGGCTACACCTTC
V: TRBV6-6
D: TRBD1
size: -
length: 19
J: TRBJ1-2

CDR3: CASIDRGGKNTEAFF
DNA: TGTGCCAGTATCGATAGGGGAGGGAAGAACACTGAAGCTTTCTTT
V: TRBV19
D: -
size: -
length: 15
J: TRBJ1-1

CDR3: CASSLLGEEQYF
DNA: TGTGCCAGCAGCCTTCTAGGGGAAGAGCAGTACTTC
V: TRBV7-6
D: -
size: -
length: 12
J: TRBJ2-7

CDR3: CASSLRQGGTDTQYF
DNA: TGTGCCAGCAGCTTACGACAGGGTGGAACAGATACGCAGTATTTT
V: TRBV7-3
D: TRBD1
size: -
length: 15
J: TRBJ2-3

CDR3: CASSYIFLARQFYEQYF
DNA: TGTGCCAGCAGTTACATCTTCCTAGCGAGACAATTCTACGAGCAGTACTTC
V: TRBV6-9
D: -
size: -
length: 17
J: TRBJ2-7

CDR3: CASGRNSGNTIYF
DNA: TGTGCCAGCGGGAGGAACTCTGGAAACACCATATATTTT
V: TRBV3-1/TRBV3-2
D: -
size: once
length: 13
J: TRBJ1-3

CDR3: CSVGTGVADTQYF
DNA: TGCAGCGTTGGGACAGGGGTGGCCGATACGCAGTATTTT
V: TRBV29-1
D: TRBD1
size: -
length: 13
J: TRBJ2-3

CDR3: CASSVPGLAGGTDTQYF
DNA: TGTGCCAGCAGCGTCCCGGGACTAGCGGGAGGAACAGATACGCAGTATTTT
V: TRBV5-5
D: TRBD2
size: -
length: 17
J: TRBJ2-3

CDR3: CASSATGSRETQYF
DNA: TGTGCCAGCAGCGCGACAGGGTCTCGGGAGACCCAGTACTTC
V: TRBV7-3
D: TRBD1
size: -
length: 14
J: TRBJ2-5

CDR3: CASSSSTADTQYF
DNA: TGTGCCAGCAGCTCCTCGACAGCTGATACGCAGTATTTT
V: TRBV7-9
D: -
size: -
length: 13
J: TRBJ2-3

CDR3: CASSSIDRGHYEQYF
DNA: TGTGCCAGCAGCTCTATCGACAGGGGGCACTACGAGCAGTACTTC
V: TRBV7-9
D: TRBD1
size: many
length: 15
J: TRBJ2-7

CDR3: CASSPGQGRSSGANVLTF
DNA: TGTGCCAGTAGTCCCGGACAGGGGCGTAGCTCTGGGGCCAACGTCCTGACTTTC
V: TRBV19
D: TRBD1
size: -
length: 18
J: TRBJ2-6

CDR3: CAWSVRNRGYTF
DNA: TGTGCCTGGAGTGTACGTAATCGGGGCTACACCTTC
V: TRBV30
D: -
size: -
length: 12
J: TRBJ1-2

CDR3: CASSRGTGHTDTQYF
DNA: TGTGCCAGCAGCCGCGGGACAGGGCACACAGATACGCAGTATTTT
V: TRBV3-1/TRBV3-2
D: TRBD1
size: -
length: 15
J: TRBJ2-3

CDR3: CASSYSRQSNYGYTF
DNA: TGTGCCAGCAGTTACTCGCGGCAGTCTAACTATGGCTACACCTTC
V: TRBV6-2/TRBV6-3
D: -
size: -
length: 15
J: TRBJ1-2

CDR3: CASSSGQGARGNTIYF
DNA: TGTGCCAGCAGCTCCGGACAGGGGGCGCGTGGAAACACCATATATTTT
V: TRBV5-5
D: TRBD1
size: -
length: 16
J: TRBJ1-3

CDR3: CASSSLDRGRGNGYTF
DNA: TGTGCCAGCAGCTCCCTAGACAGGGGGCGCGGAAACGGCTACACCTTC
V: TRBV7-9
D: TRBD1
size: -
length: 16
J: TRBJ1-2

CDR3: CASSQDRERGGGTGELFF
DNA: TGTGCCAGCAGCCAAGATAGGGAGCGGGGAGGAGGTACCGGGGAGCTGTTTTTT
V: TRBV3-1/TRBV3-2
D: TRBD2
size: -
length: 18
J: TRBJ2-2

CDR3: CASSQTTSGSSYEQYF
DNA: TGCGCCAGCAGCCAAACTACTAGCGGAAGCTCCTACGAGCAGTACTTC
V: TRBV4-3
D: TRBD2
size: -
length: 16
J: TRBJ2-7

CDR3: CAWSVGAPEQYF
DNA: TGTGCCTGGAGTGTGGGGGCCCCCGAGCAGTACTTC
V: TRBV30
D: -
size: -
length: 12
J: TRBJ2-7

CDR3: CASSFSDSEGQPQHF
DNA: TGTGCCAGCAGCTTTTCAGACAGTGAAGGACAGCCCCAGCATTTT
V: TRBV7-6
D: -
size: -
length: 15
J: TRBJ1-5

CDR3: CASSKTFRDGYTF
DNA: TGTGCCAGTAGTAAGACTTTCCGGGATGGCTACACCTTC
V: TRBV19
D: -
size: -
length: 13
J: TRBJ1-2

CDR3: CASSPLLHNEQFF
DNA: TGTGCCAGCAGTCCTCTACTTCACAATGAGCAGTTCTTC
V: TRBV9
D: -
size: -
length: 13
J: TRBJ2-1

CDR3: CASSGYSSGRDEQYF
DNA: TGTGCCAGTAGTGGGTATTCTAGCGGGAGAGACGAGCAGTACTTC
V: TRBV19
D: TRBD2
size: -
length: 15
J: TRBJ2-7

CDR3: CASSLRGASNQPQHF
DNA: TGCGCCAGCAGCTTGCGGGGGGCGAGCAATCAGCCCCAGCATTTT
V: TRBV5-1
D: -
size: -
length: 15
J: TRBJ1-5

CDR3: CAWSRGGGNQPQHF
DNA: TGTGCCTGGAGCCGGGGGGGCGGCAATCAGCCCCAGCATTTT
V: TRBV30
D: -
size: once
length: 14
J: TRBJ1-5

CDR3: CAIPIHVNIIGGGHEKLFF
DNA: TGTGCCATACCCATCCACGTAAATATTATAGGGGGGGGCCATGAAAAACTGTTTTTT
V: TRBV28
D: -
size: -
length: 19
J: TRBJ1-4

CDR3: CASSLDGGGEQFF
DNA: TGCGCCAGCAGCTTGGATGGGGGCGGGGAGCAGTTCTTC
V: TRBV5-1
D: -
size: once
length: 13
J: TRBJ2-1

CDR3: CASRGGLAGVHEQFF
DNA: TGCGCCAGCAGGGGGGGACTAGCGGGAGTCCATGAGCAGTTCTTC
V: TRBV10-2
D: TRBD2
size: few
length: 15
J: TRBJ2-1

CDR3: CSVAQGMGEQFF
DNA: TGCAGCGTTGCACAGGGGATGGGTGAGCAGTTCTTC
V: TRBV29-1
D: TRBD1
size: -
length: 12
J: TRBJ2-1

CDR3: CASSLTENYGYTF
DNA: TGTGCCAGCAGTTTGACAGAAAACTATGGCTACACCTTC
V: TRBV27
D: -
size: once
length: 13
J: TRBJ1-2

CDR3: CASSLVQGERNIQYF
DNA: TGTGCCAGCAGCTTAGTTCAGGGGGAGCGAAACATTCAGTACTTC
V: TRBV11-2
D: TRBD1
size: -
length: 15
J: TRBJ2-4

CDR3: CASSLGGDEQYF
DNA: TGTGCCAGCAGCTTGGGGGGGGACGAGCAGTACTTC
V: TRBV5-4
D: -
size: -
length: 12
J: TRBJ2-7

CDR3: CASSLETGGHLYEKLFF
DNA: TGTGCCAGCAGCTTAGAAACAGGGGGCCACCTTTATGAAAAACTGTTTTTT
V: TRBV11-2
D: TRBD1
size: -
length: 17
J: TRBJ1-4

CDR3: CASSQQAGTDFSGYTF
DNA: TGTGCCAGCTCACAACAAGCCGGGACAGACTTTTCTGGCTACACCTTC
V: TRBV18
D: TRBD1
size: once
length: 16
J: TRBJ1-2